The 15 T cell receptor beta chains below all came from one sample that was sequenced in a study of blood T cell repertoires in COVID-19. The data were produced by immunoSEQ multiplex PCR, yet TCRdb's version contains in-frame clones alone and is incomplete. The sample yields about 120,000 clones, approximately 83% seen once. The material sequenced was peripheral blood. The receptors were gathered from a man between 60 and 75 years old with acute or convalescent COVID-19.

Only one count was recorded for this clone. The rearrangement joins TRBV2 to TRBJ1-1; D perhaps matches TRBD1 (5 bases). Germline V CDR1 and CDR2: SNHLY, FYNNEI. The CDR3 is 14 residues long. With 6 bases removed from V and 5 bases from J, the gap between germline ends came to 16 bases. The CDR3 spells CASSMVAGQTEAFF. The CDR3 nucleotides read TGTGCCAGCAGCATGGTTGCAGGGCAAACTGAAGCTTTCTTT.

The CDR3, as DNA: TGTGCCAGCAGCCGACAGGAGAACACTGAAGCTTTCTTT. This gives the protein CASSRQENTEAFF. The chain combines TRBV3-1 (or the pseudogene TRBV3-2) with TRBJ1-1; a weak D match, TRBD1 (6 bases). The CDR3 loop spans 13 amino acids. Germline assignment: CDR1 LGHDT and CDR2 YNNKEL (reference sequence). Trimming stripped 4 bases from V and 1 base from J, with 7 bases between.

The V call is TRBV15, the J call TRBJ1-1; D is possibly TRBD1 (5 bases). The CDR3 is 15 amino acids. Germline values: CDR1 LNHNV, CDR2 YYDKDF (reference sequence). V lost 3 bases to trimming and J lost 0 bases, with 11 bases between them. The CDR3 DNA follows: TGTGCCACCAGCAGGGGGGGACGTATGAACACTGAAGCTTTCTTT. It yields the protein CATSRGGRMNTEAFF.

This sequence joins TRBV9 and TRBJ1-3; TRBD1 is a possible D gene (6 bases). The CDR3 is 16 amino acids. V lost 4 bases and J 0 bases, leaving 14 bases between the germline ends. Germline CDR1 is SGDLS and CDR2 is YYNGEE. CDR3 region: CASSPGDGYSGNTIYF. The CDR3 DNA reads TGTGCCAGCAGCCCAGGGGACGGCTACTCTGGAAACACCATATATTTT.

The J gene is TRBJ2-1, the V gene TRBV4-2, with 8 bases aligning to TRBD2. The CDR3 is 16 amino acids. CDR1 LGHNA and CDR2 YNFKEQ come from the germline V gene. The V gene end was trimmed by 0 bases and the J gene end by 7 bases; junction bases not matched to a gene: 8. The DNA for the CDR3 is TGTGCCAGCAGCCAAGATTTCAGCGGGAGAGCGAATGAGCAGTTCTTC. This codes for CASSQDFSGRANEQFF.

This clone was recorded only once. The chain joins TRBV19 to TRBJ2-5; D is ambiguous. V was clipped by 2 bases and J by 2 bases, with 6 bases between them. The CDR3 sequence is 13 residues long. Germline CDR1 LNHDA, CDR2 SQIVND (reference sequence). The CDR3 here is CASSISTQETQYF. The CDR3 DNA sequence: TGTGCCAGTAGTATAAGTACTCAAGAGACCCAGTACTTC.

The CDR3 reads CASSSLTGGNQPQHF. The CDR3, as DNA: TGTGCCAGCAGTTCCTTGACAGGGGGTAACCAGCCCCAGCATTTT. This chain uses TRBV6-5 with TRBJ1-5, with TRBD1 matching 9 bases. The CDR3 sequence is 15 residues long. Germline CDR1 is MNHEY and CDR2 is SVGAGI. The V gene end was trimmed by 4 bases and the J gene end by 7 bases; junction bases not matched to a gene: 8.

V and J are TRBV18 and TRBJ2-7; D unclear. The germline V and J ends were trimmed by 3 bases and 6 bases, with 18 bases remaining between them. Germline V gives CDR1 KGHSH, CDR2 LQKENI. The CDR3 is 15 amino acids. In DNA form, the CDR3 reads TGTGCCAGCTCACCTGTACTTCCCGGCTCGGGCGAGCAGTACTTC. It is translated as CASSPVLPGSGEQYF.

The DNA for the CDR3 is TGCGCCAGCAGCCCGGCGACAGGGAAAGGATCGGCCCTCCACTTT. This codes for CASSPATGKGSALHF. The J gene is TRBJ1-6, the V gene TRBV5-1; 7 nucleotides match TRBD1. This CDR3 has 15 residues. V was pared by 4 bases and J by 14 bases, with 15 bases of the junction left unmatched. The germline V gene has CDR1 SGHRS and CDR2 YFSETQ.

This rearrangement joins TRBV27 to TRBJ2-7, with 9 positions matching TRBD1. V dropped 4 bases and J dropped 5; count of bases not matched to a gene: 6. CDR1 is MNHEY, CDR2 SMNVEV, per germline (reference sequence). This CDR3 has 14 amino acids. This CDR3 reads CASSSPGTGHEQYF. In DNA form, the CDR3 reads TGTGCCAGCAGTTCCCCCGGGACAGGGCACGAGCAGTACTTC.

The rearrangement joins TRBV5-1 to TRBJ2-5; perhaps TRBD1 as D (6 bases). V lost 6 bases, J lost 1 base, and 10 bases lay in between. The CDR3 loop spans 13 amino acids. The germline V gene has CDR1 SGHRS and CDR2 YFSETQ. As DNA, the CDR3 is TGCGCCAGCACCCAACAGGGCCAAGAGACCCAGTACTTC. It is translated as CASTQQGQETQYF.

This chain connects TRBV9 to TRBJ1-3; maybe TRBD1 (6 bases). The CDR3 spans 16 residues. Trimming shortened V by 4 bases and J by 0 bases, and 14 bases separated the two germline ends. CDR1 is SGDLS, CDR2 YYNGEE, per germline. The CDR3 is CASSPQGRGSGNTIYF. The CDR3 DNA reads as TGTGCCAGCAGCCCCCAGGGCAGGGGCTCTGGAAACACCATATATTTT.

CDR3 sequence: CASSIGGVYNEQFF. DNA for the CDR3: TGTGCCAGTAGTATTGGCGGCGTGTACAATGAGCAGTTCTTC. The chain recombines TRBV19 with TRBJ2-1; D is uncertain. Looked up from germline, CDR1 is LNHDA and CDR2 is SQIVND (reference sequence). This CDR3 contains 14 residues. Between the trimmed V and J ends, which lost 3 bases and 4 bases, there was a span of 10 bases.

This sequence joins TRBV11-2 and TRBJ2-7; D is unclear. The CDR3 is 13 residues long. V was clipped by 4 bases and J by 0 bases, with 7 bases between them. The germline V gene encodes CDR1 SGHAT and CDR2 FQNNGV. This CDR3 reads CASSYGSSYEQYF. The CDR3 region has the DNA TGTGCCAGCAGCTATGGCAGCTCCTACGAGCAGTACTTC.

CDR3 bases: TGTGCCTGGAGTGTACCGGGGTACGGCTACACCTTC. This encodes CAWSVPGYGYTF. The chain joins TRBV30 to TRBJ1-2; D unresolved. The CDR3 extends over 12 amino acids. The V gene lost 0 bases and the J gene lost 8 bases, with 10 bases spanning the gap. CDR1 GTSNPN and CDR2 SVGIG come from the germline V gene (reference sequence).